The TCR beta chain under discussion was sequenced for a study of cytomegalovirus exposure and HLA in healthy donors. Findings and limits, study-wide: Clonal expansion was found to be greater in HLA-associated TCR beta chains than in equally common others in a later analysis.

Of note for this clone: What it recognizes is unknown.

It was with 60 Vbeta and 13 Jbeta primers that the PCR ran. The repertoire was sequenced with immunoSEQ multiplex PCR; TCRdb's copy has only in-frame clones and lacks some. Of 130,000 to 150,000 clones in the sample, over 65% are singletons; the top ten hold more than 3.5%. This TCR derives from a man between 18 and 35 years old in good health and CMV-seropositive. The sequenced material came from PBMCs.

CDR3 sequence: CASSRRRANTYEQYF. CDR3 DNA: TGTGCCAGCAGCCGCCGGAGGGCCAATACCTACGAGCAGTACTTC. The chain uses TRBV13 and TRBJ2-7; D is possibly TRBD2 (6 bases). This CDR3 contains 15 residues. The germline V gene has CDR1 PRHDT and CDR2 FYEKMQ (reference sequence). The V end was cut by 5 bases, the J end by 2 bases, with 16 bases between.